The rows below give T cell receptor beta chains drawn from one sample of a study of cytomegalovirus exposure and HLA in healthy donors. Clones were read by immunoSEQ multiplex PCR, and TCRdb kept only the in-frame ones, dropping some. Among 100,000 or so clones, about 86% were seen once, and the ten largest hold roughly 4%. The sample comprised PBMCs. Receptors originate from a woman in her late teens or twenties in good health and CMV-seropositive. The CDR3 runs from the conserved cysteine through the conserved F or W. Each record gives: clone size, V gene, D gene, J gene, CDR3 protein, CDR3 DNA. A D gene is named only where the DNA matches it firmly. Size values are once, few and many counts, or a class for expanded clones, and some rows have none.

-	TRBV7-2	TRBD2	TRBJ2-7	CASSLYPSGIGYEQYF	TGTGCCAGCAGCTTATATCCTAGCGGTATAGGCTACGAGCAGTACTTC
-	TRBV6-1	TRBD1	TRBJ1-1	CASSEYKGANAEAFF	TGTGCCAGCAGTGAATACAAGGGGGCGAACGCTGAAGCTTTCTTT
-	TRBV7-9	-	TRBJ2-7	CASSQVPGHRTYEQYF	TGTGCCAGCAGCCAAGTACCGGGACACCGAACCTACGAGCAGTACTTC
-	TRBV28	-	TRBJ2-7	CASRPGQTYEQYF	TGTGCCAGCAGACCCGGACAGACCTACGAGCAGTACTTC
-	TRBV28	-	TRBJ2-7	CASSLLYGAGENTEQYF	TGTGCCAGCAGTTTATTATACGGGGCAGGGGAAAATACCGAGCAGTACTTC
-	TRBV7-9	-	TRBJ1-5	CASSLFGGAGRPYQPQHF	TGTGCCAGCAGCTTATTCGGCGGGGCAGGGAGGCCCTATCAGCCCCAGCATTTT
once	TRBV9	TRBD2	TRBJ2-5	CASSVALAGRQETQYF	TGTGCCAGCAGCGTAGCCCTAGCGGGGAGGCAAGAGACCCAGTACTTC
-	TRBV14	TRBD2	TRBJ2-1	CASSMSGSLLFF	TGTGCCAGCAGCATGAGCGGGAGTCTGTTGTTCTTC
-	TRBV10-2	-	TRBJ2-7	CASSDSNVEQYF	TGCGCCAGCAGTGACAGTAACGTCGAGCAGTACTTC
-	TRBV9	TRBD2	TRBJ2-7	CASSVGGRPSEQYF	TGTGCCAGCAGCGTAGGCGGGAGGCCGAGCGAGCAGTACTTC
-	TRBV28	-	TRBJ1-2	CASRIAGRVDGYTF	TGTGCCAGCAGGATCGCAGGGAGGGTGGATGGCTACACCTTC
once	TRBV28	TRBD1	TRBJ1-2	CASKAPGQGIRYTF	TGTGCCAGCAAGGCGCCGGGACAGGGTATTCGCTACACCTTC
-	TRBV28	TRBD1	TRBJ1-1	CASTITGTGRDTEAFF	TGTGCCAGCACTATTACCGGGACAGGGAGGGACACTGAAGCTTTCTTT
-	TRBV7-3	-	TRBJ2-7	CASSLIRGSEQYF	TGTGCCAGCAGCTTAATCAGAGGGAGCGAGCAGTACTTC
once	TRBV5-1	-	TRBJ2-5	CASQTLTGFRQTQYF	TGCGCCAGCCAAACACTCACAGGGTTCAGACAGACCCAGTACTTC
-	TRBV7-9	-	TRBJ1-5	CASSLSGGGWPQHF	TGTGCCAGCAGCTTAAGTGGGGGGGGTTGGCCCCAGCATTTT
-	TRBV7-2	-	TRBJ1-2	CASSLGGTIYYGYTF	TGTGCCAGCAGCCTCGGGGGGACGATCTACTATGGCTACACCTTC
-	TRBV19	TRBD1	TRBJ2-3	CASRDRGGDTQYF	TGTGCCAGTAGGGACAGGGGAGGGGATACGCAGTATTTT
-	TRBV5-1	TRBD2	TRBJ2-3	CASSRRLAGGVTDTQYF	TGCGCCAGCAGCCGACGACTAGCGGGAGGAGTCACAGATACGCAGTATTTT
-	TRBV7-2	-	TRBJ1-1	CASSSPQGWGNTEAFF	TGTGCCAGCAGCTCTCCTCAGGGTTGGGGGAACACTGAAGCTTTCTTT
once	TRBV6-4	TRBD2	TRBJ2-3	CASSDGTSGAADTQYF	TGTGCCAGCAGTGACGGGACTAGCGGGGCCGCAGATACGCAGTATTTT
-	TRBV7-9	-	TRBJ1-3	CASSEGRGNTIYF	TGTGCCAGCAGCGAAGGGCGGGGGAACACCATATATTTT
-	TRBV5-1	-	TRBJ1-2	CASRPRTDTNYGYTF	TGCGCCAGCAGGCCCCGGACAGATACTAACTATGGCTACACCTTC
-	TRBV7-9	TRBD1	TRBJ2-2	CASSERQGDTGELFF	TGTGCCAGCAGCGAACGGCAGGGGGACACCGGGGAGCTGTTTTTT
-	TRBV28	TRBD1	TRBJ1-2	CASSYAGQGGYTF	TGTGCCAGCAGTTACGCGGGACAGGGTGGCTACACCTTC
-	TRBV13	-	TRBJ2-7	CASSWRGSDEQYF	TGTGCCAGCAGCTGGCGAGGTAGTGACGAGCAGTACTTC
-	TRBV27	TRBD1	TRBJ1-2	CASSLGDRRDYGYTF	TGTGCCAGCAGTTTAGGGGACAGGAGGGACTATGGCTACACCTTC
-	TRBV29-1	-	TRBJ1-5	CSVVVDGGGNQPQHF	TGCAGCGTTGTCGTGGACGGAGGGGGCAATCAGCCCCAGCATTTT
-	TRBV5-1	-	TRBJ2-7	CASQGHSYEQYF	TGCGCCTCCCAGGGGCACTCCTACGAGCAGTACTTC
-	TRBV2	TRBD1	TRBJ2-2	CASSGWDSETGELFF	TGTGCCAGCAGTGGATGGGACAGTGAGACCGGGGAGCTGTTTTTT
-	TRBV19	-	TRBJ1-1	CASSILANTEAFF	TGTGCCAGTAGTATCTTGGCGAACACTGAAGCTTTCTTT
-	TRBV19	TRBD1	TRBJ1-5	CASSNRGQRYSNQPQHF	TGTGCCAGTAGTAACAGGGGGCAAAGGTATAGCAATCAGCCCCAGCATTTT
-	TRBV6-1	TRBD2	TRBJ2-1	CASRGQTGTRAFF	TGTGCCAGCAGGGGACAAACCGGGACTAGGGCGTTCTTC
-	TRBV6-5	TRBD1	TRBJ1-5	CASRDREDQPQHF	TGTGCCAGCCGGGACAGGGAGGATCAGCCCCAGCATTTT
-	TRBV2	TRBD2	TRBJ2-5	CASSEFAGTSDLQYF	TGTGCCAGCAGTGAGTTCGCCGGGACTAGCGATCTACAGTACTTC
-	TRBV5-1	-	TRBJ1-1	CASSLKGGVTEAFF	TGCGCCAGCAGCTTGAAAGGGGGGGTCACTGAAGCTTTCTTT
-	TRBV5-6	TRBD2	TRBJ2-5	CASSLVASGTHQETQYF	TGTGCCAGCAGCTTGGTGGCTAGCGGGACGCATCAAGAGACCCAGTACTTC
-	TRBV6-5	TRBD1	TRBJ1-4	CASSIIQGAGEKLFF	TGTGCCAGCAGTATTATCCAGGGGGCGGGTGAAAAACTGTTTTTT
-	TRBV29-1	TRBD1	TRBJ1-4	CSVERGRGGELFF	TGCAGCGTTGAAAGGGGGCGAGGTGGAGAACTGTTTTTT
-	TRBV27	TRBD1	TRBJ2-7	CASSLWGDRVSYEQYF	TGTGCCAGCAGTTTATGGGGGGACAGGGTGTCCTACGAGCAGTACTTC
-	TRBV27	-	TRBJ1-4	CASRPGHGRSSTNEKLFF	TGTGCCAGCAGGCCGGGACACGGACGAAGCTCAACTAATGAAAAACTGTTTTTT
-	TRBV25-1	TRBD1	TRBJ2-3	CASSGWTGGAGTDTQYF	TGTGCCAGCAGTGGATGGACAGGGGGCGCGGGCACAGATACGCAGTATTTT
-	TRBV5-1	TRBD1	TRBJ2-5	CASSLTGTGEWETQYF	TGCGCCAGCAGCTTGACCGGGACAGGGGAATGGGAGACCCAGTACTTC
-	TRBV6-5	-	TRBJ2-7	CASSYTQGYEQYF	TGTGCCAGCAGTTACACTCAGGGCTACGAGCAGTACTTC
-	TRBV6-5	-	TRBJ2-7	CASRTQGSPAEQYF	TGTGCCAGCAGAACCCAGGGGTCCCCTGCCGAGCAGTACTTC
few	TRBV18	TRBD1	TRBJ2-1	CASSPGQGFYNEQFF	TGTGCCAGCTCACCTGGACAGGGCTTCTACAATGAGCAGTTCTTC
-	TRBV6-5	TRBD2	TRBJ2-3	CASSRTSGGLGTQYF	TGTGCCAGCAGTCGAACTAGCGGGGGCCTGGGGACGCAGTATTTT
few	TRBV2	-	TRBJ2-7	CASIPLPTDRFYEQYF	TGTGCCAGCATCCCACTACCCACTGACAGATTCTACGAGCAGTACTTC
-	TRBV5-5	TRBD2	TRBJ2-5	CASSLFSSGGVRGGTQYF	TGTGCCAGCAGCTTGTTCTCTAGCGGGGGGGTCCGAGGTGGGACCCAGTACTTC
many	TRBV9	TRBD1	TRBJ2-7	CASSPPGTGLLEQYF	TGTGCCAGCAGCCCTCCGGGGACAGGTCTATTGGAGCAGTACTTC
-	TRBV7-6	-	TRBJ1-5	CASSLGGYSNQPQHF	TGTGCCAGCAGCTTAGGCGGGTATAGCAATCAGCCCCAGCATTTT
-	TRBV4-2	TRBD1	TRBJ2-7	CASSPAGQGDEQYF	TGTGCCAGCAGCCCCGCTGGACAGGGCGACGAGCAGTACTTC
-	TRBV2	TRBD2	TRBJ2-1	CASSDSGGPLNEQFF	TGTGCCAGCAGTGATAGCGGGGGCCCCCTCAATGAGCAGTTCTTC
-	TRBV10-3	-	TRBJ1-5	CAISDTPRSSQHF	TGTGCCATCAGTGACACCCCGCGATCGTCCCAGCATTTT
once	TRBV11-2	TRBD1	TRBJ2-7	CASSLGPGQSYEQYF	TGTGCCAGCAGCTTAGGACCGGGACAGTCCTACGAGCAGTACTTC
-	TRBV27	-	TRBJ1-1	CASSRRDVRTEAFF	TGTGCCAGCAGTCGCAGGGATGTTCGAACTGAAGCTTTCTTT